These T cell receptor beta chains were read from a single sample in a study of siplizumab effects on memory and regulatory T cells. TCRdb's copy holds only in-frame clones and misses some; the assay was immunoSEQ multiplex PCR. In the table there are nearly 4,500 clones, about 48% of which are singletons. These receptors have no identified antigens. The specimen sequenced was CFSE-low (dividing) CD4+ T cells sorted from an allogeneic mixed lymphocyte reaction. The receptor set was obtained from a human donor in good health; the cells came from an allogeneic mixed lymphocyte reaction. Some clones in this sample may be carry-over from other donors' samples. Both conserved end residues are part of each CDR3. A D gene is named only where the DNA matches it firmly. The listing skips clone size in some rows; elsewhere it reads once, few, many or a size class.

CDR3aa,CDR3nt,j_gene,v_gene,len,abundance,d_gene
CASLLAGINEQFF,TGTGCCAGCTTACTAGCGGGAATCAATGAGCAGTTCTTC,TRBJ2-1,TRBV5-4,13,few,TRBD2
CASSSRDWYNEQFF,TGTGCCAGCAGCTCCCGGGACTGGTACAATGAGCAGTTCTTC,TRBJ2-1,TRBV7-3,14,.,.
CAIRIGGGVADTQYF,TGTGCCATCAGGATCGGCGGGGGGGTGGCAGATACGCAGTATTTT,TRBJ2-3,TRBV10-3,15,.,TRBD2
CASSPVGQPYGYTF,TGTGCCAGCAGCCCAGTAGGACAGCCCTATGGCTACACCTTC,TRBJ1-2,TRBV5-6,14,.,.
CASKPSPGELFF,TGTGCCAGCAAACCGAGCCCCGGGGAGCTGTTTTTT,TRBJ2-2,TRBV6-1,12,.,.
CASLPETGAGNTIYF,TGTGCCAGCCTCCCGGAGACAGGGGCTGGAAACACCATATATTTT,TRBJ1-3,TRBV7-9,15,medium-sized,TRBD1
CASSLDRRQHREQYF,TGTGCCAGCAGCTTAGATAGGCGGCAGCATCGCGAGCAGTACTTC,TRBJ2-7,TRBV7-2,15,.,.
CASSRSMGGSNYGYTF,TGTGCCAGCAGCCGGTCTATGGGGGGCAGTAACTATGGCTACACCTTC,TRBJ1-2,TRBV4-2,16,.,.
CASSAQVRETQYF,TGCGCCAGCAGCGCCCAGGTACGAGAGACCCAGTACTTC,TRBJ2-5,TRBV5-1,13,.,.
CSVQLRGGSYGYTF,TGCAGCGTCCAACTCAGGGGAGGGTCCTATGGCTACACCTTC,TRBJ1-2,TRBV29-1,14,.,.
CASSAQGASNQPQHF,TGTGCCAGCAGTGCCCAGGGGGCGAGCAATCAGCCCCAGCATTTT,TRBJ1-5,TRBV25-1,15,.,TRBD1
CASTRRLLSYEQYF,TGTGCCAGTACCCGGCGGCTACTTTCCTACGAGCAGTACTTC,TRBJ2-7,TRBV19,14,.,.
CASSLRGLTNEKLFF,TGTGCCAGCAGCTTAAGGGGGCTAACTAATGAAAAACTGTTTTTT,TRBJ1-4,TRBV7-9,15,.,TRBD1
CASSLIGTNRPFF,TGCGCCAGCAGCCTTATAGGGACTAACAGGCCGTTCTTC,TRBJ2-1,TRBV4-1,13,.,TRBD2
CASSLVRGENGYTF,TGTGCCAGCAGCTTAGTAAGAGGGGAGAATGGCTACACCTTC,TRBJ1-2,TRBV7-9,14,large,.
CASSLRLARLHGGELFF,TGTGCCAGCAGCCTCCGACTAGCGAGGCTCCACGGCGGGGAGCTGTTTTTT,TRBJ2-2,TRBV11-2,17,.,TRBD2
CASSVWTSGFLAGELFF,TGTGCCAGCAGCGTGTGGACTAGCGGCTTCTTAGCCGGGGAGCTGTTTTTT,TRBJ2-2,TRBV9,17,few,TRBD2
CASSPKWGTGELFF,TGTGCCAGCTCACCTAAGTGGGGGACCGGGGAGCTGTTTTTT,TRBJ2-2,TRBV18,14,.,.
CASSPTTGSEAFF,TGTGCCAGCTCCCCTACCACGGGCAGTGAAGCTTTCTTT,TRBJ1-1,TRBV18,13,few,.
CASSPQMGNLGANYGYTF,TGTGCCAGCAGCCCTCAAATGGGGAATCTCGGAGCTAACTATGGCTACACCTTC,TRBJ1-2,TRBV5-4,18,.,.
CASSGRLSGHTDTQYF,TGTGCCAGCAGCGGACGACTCAGCGGGCACACAGATACGCAGTATTTT,TRBJ2-3,TRBV5-6,16,few,.
CASSSVLGGLGTGELFF,TGCGCCAGCAGCTCTGTCTTGGGGGGCCTTGGCACCGGGGAGCTGTTTTTT,TRBJ2-2,TRBV5-1,17,.,.
CASSVTQGIYNEQYF,TGTGCCAGTAGTGTTACTCAGGGAATTTATAACGAGCAGTACTTC,TRBJ2-7,TRBV19,15,.,.
CASSEGSWSGQPQHF,TGTGCCAGCAGTGAAGGGAGTTGGAGCGGTCAGCCCCAGCATTTT,TRBJ1-5,TRBV2,15,.,.
CASSELTQPHEQYF,TGTGCCAGCAGTGAGTTGACCCAACCCCACGAGCAGTACTTC,TRBJ2-7,TRBV6-1,14,.,.
CASSWGGRSNEKLFF,TGTGCCAGCAGTTGGGGGGGGAGGTCCAATGAAAAACTGTTTTTT,TRBJ1-4,TRBV6-6,15,once,.
CASSLSTVDYGYTF,TGTGCCAGCAGCTTATCCACCGTTGACTATGGCTACACCTTC,TRBJ1-2,TRBV7-2,14,.,.
CAWIQRETQYF,TGTGCCTGGATCCAAAGGGAGACCCAGTACTTC,TRBJ2-5,TRBV30,11,.,.
CSVVGGATEAFF,TGCAGCGTTGTTGGAGGGGCCACTGAAGCTTTCTTT,TRBJ1-1,TRBV29-1,12,medium-sized,.
CASKTGFSYEQYF,TGTGCCAGCAAAACAGGGTTCTCCTACGAGCAGTACTTC,TRBJ2-7,TRBV6-1,13,.,.
CASSYQGPSSYGYTF,TGTGCCAGCAGTTATCAGGGGCCCAGCTCCTATGGCTACACCTTC,TRBJ1-2,TRBV6-5,15,once,.
CASSLPGLGRFEQYF,TGTGCCAGCAGTCTTCCGGGACTAGGCCGTTTTGAGCAGTACTTC,TRBJ2-7,TRBV5-6,15,few,TRBD2
CASSIGGLAGVETQYF,TGTGCCAGTAGTATAGGGGGACTAGCGGGAGTTGAGACCCAGTACTTC,TRBJ2-5,TRBV19,16,.,TRBD2
CASTTVGPQHF,TGTGCCAGTACCACAGTGGGGCCCCAGCATTTT,TRBJ1-5,TRBV19,11,.,.
CASSQETQYF,TGTGCCAGCAGTCAAGAGACCCAGTACTTC,TRBJ2-5,TRBV7-9,10,.,.
CASSHITKQGARGDTQYF,TGTGCCAGCAGCCACATAACCAAACAGGGGGCGCGGGGAGATACGCAGTATTTT,TRBJ2-3,TRBV7-9,18,.,TRBD1
CASTQSAGGTYEQYF,TGTGCCAGCACCCAGTCGGCGGGAGGGACCTACGAGCAGTACTTC,TRBJ2-7,TRBV27,15,.,TRBD2
CASSPRLTASEAFF,TGTGCCAGCAGCCCCCGACTTACAGCTTCTGAAGCTTTCTTT,TRBJ1-1,TRBV7-9,14,large,.
CSVGEAGVTDTQYF,TGCAGCGTTGGGGAGGCAGGGGTAACAGATACGCAGTATTTT,TRBJ2-3,TRBV29-1,14,.,.
CASSSLKGDRVPQYF,TGTGCCAGCAGCTCACTAAAGGGGGACAGGGTTCCCCAGTACTTC,TRBJ2-5,TRBV14,15,.,TRBD1
CASSLAGLAGGLYNEQFF,TGTGCCAGCAGCTTAGCGGGTCTAGCGGGGGGGCTTTACAATGAGCAGTTCTTC,TRBJ2-1,TRBV7-6,18,few,TRBD2
CASRHILRGADTTNEKLFF,TGTGCCAGCAGACATATACTCCGGGGGGCGGATACAACTAATGAAAAACTGTTTTTT,TRBJ1-4,TRBV27,19,few,.